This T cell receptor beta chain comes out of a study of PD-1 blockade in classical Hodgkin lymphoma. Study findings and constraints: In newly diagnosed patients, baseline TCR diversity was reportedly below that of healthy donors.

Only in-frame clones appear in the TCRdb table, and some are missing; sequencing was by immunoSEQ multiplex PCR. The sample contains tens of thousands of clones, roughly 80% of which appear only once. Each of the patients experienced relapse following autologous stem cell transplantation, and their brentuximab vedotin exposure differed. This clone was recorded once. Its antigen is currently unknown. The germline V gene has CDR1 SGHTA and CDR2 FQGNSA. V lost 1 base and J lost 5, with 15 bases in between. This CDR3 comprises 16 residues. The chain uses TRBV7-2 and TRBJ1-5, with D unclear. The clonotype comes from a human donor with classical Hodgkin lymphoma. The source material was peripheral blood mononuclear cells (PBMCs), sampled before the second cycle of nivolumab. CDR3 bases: TGTGCCAGCAGCTTAGAGGCAGGCCGAGGGTATCAGCCCCAGCATTTT. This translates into CASSLEAGRGYQPQHF. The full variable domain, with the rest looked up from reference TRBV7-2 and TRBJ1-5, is GAGVSQSPSNKVTEKGKDVELRCDPISGHTALYWYRQSLGQGLEFLIYFQGNSAPDKSGLPSDRFSAERTGGSVSTLTIQRTQQEDSAVYLCASSLEAGRGYQPQHFGDGTRLSIL.